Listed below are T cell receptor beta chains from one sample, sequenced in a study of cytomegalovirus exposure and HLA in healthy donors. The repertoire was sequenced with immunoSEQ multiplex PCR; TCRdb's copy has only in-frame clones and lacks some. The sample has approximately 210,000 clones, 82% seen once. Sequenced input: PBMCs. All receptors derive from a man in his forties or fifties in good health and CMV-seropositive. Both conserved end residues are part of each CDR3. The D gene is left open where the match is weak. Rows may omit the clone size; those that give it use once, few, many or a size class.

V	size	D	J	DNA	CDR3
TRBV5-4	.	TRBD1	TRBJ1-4	TGTGCCAGCAGCTCCGGACAGGGCACTAATGAAAAACTGTTTTTT	CASSSGQGTNEKLFF
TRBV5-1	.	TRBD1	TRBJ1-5	TGCGCCAGCAGCTTGGGGACAGGGGAAGGCAATCAGCCCCAGCATTTT	CASSLGTGEGNQPQHF
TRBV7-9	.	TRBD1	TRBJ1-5	TGTGCCAGCAGCGTAACAGGGGGCCAGCCCCAGCATTTT	CASSVTGGQPQHF
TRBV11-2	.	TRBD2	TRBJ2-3	TGTGCCAGCAGCCCCGGGACTAGCGGGAGGTTCACAGATACGCAGTATTTT	CASSPGTSGRFTDTQYF
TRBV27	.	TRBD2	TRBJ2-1	TGTGCCAGCAGTCGATGGGGACTAGCGGGAGCCCACAATGAGCAGTTCTTC	CASSRWGLAGAHNEQFF
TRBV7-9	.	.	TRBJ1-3	TGTGCCAGCAGCTACCTGACAGGTGGAAACACCATATATTTT	CASSYLTGGNTIYF
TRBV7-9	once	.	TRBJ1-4	TGTGCCAGCAGCCCGGGGGACCCTAATGAAAAACTGTTTTTT	CASSPGDPNEKLFF
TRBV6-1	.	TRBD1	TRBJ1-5	TGTGCCAGCAGTCTGGACAGGGGAGGCAATCAGCCCCAGCATTTT	CASSLDRGGNQPQHF
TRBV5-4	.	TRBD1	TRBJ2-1	TGTGCCAGCAGCCCGACGACAGGGAACTACAATGAGCAGTTCTTC	CASSPTTGNYNEQFF
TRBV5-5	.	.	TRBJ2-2	TGTGCCAGCAGCCTAACGGGCGGGGAGCTGTTTTTT	CASSLTGGELFF
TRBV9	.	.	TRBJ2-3	TGTGCCAGCAGCCCCTCGGATGGAGACACAGATACGCAGTATTTT	CASSPSDGDTDTQYF
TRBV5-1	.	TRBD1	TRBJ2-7	TGCGCCAGCAGCCAGGAGCCTACAGGGGGCGGCCACGAGCAGTACTTC	CASSQEPTGGGHEQYF
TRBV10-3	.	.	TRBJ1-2	TGTGCCATCAGTGAATCCTGGACTGACAAAGATGGCTACACCTTC	CAISESWTDKDGYTF
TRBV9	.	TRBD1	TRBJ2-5	TGTGCCAGCACCAGACAGGGAGAAGGAGAGACCCAGTACTTC	CASTRQGEGETQYF
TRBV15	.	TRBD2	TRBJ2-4	TGTGCCACCAGCAGAGATCCCGGGACTAGCGGGACTGGGAGCATTCAGTACTTC	CATSRDPGTSGTGSIQYF
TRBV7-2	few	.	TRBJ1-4	TGTGCCAGCAGCTTCGCACAGGGAACGTCGACTAATGAAAAACTGTTTTTT	CASSFAQGTSTNEKLFF
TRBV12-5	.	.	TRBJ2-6	TGTGCTAGTGGTTTGGACCGACTATCAGGGACTGCCTCTGGGGCCAACGTCCTGACCTTC	CASGLDRLSGTASGANVLTF
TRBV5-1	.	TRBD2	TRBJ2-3	TGCGCCAGCAGCTTGGCCGGGACTAGGGGGGCAGATACGCAGTATTTT	CASSLAGTRGADTQYF
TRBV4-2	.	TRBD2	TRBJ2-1	TGTGCCAGCAGCCAAGGACTAGCGGGAGGGCCCCATGAGCAGTTCTTC	CASSQGLAGGPHEQFF
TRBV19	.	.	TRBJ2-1	TGTGCCACTACGGTTAGCTCCTACAATGAGCAGTTCTTC	CATTVSSYNEQFF
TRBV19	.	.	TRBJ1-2	TGTGCCAGTAGTATTAGGGGCACCTATGGCTACACCTTC	CASSIRGTYGYTF
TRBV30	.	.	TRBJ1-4	TGTGCCTGGAGTCCTTACTATCCAGAAGTAAAACTGTTTTTT	CAWSPYYPEVKLFF
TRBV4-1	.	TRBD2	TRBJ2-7	TGCGCCAGCAGCCTGACTAGCGGCACCTCCTACGAGCAGTACTTC	CASSLTSGTSYEQYF
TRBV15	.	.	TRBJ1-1	TGTGCCACCAGCAGAAATGTAAACACTGAAGCTTTCTTT	CATSRNVNTEAFF
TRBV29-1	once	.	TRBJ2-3	TGCAGCGCAAGGGGACTCACCAATACAGATACGCAGTATTTT	CSARGLTNTDTQYF
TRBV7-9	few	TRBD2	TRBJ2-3	TGTGCCAGCAGCTTACGGGCGGGAGGGCCCGATACGCAGTATTTT	CASSLRAGGPDTQYF
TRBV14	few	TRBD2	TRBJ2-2	TGTGCCAGCAGCCAACGAGCGGGAGATATTCGGACCGGGGAGCTGTTTTTT	CASSQRAGDIRTGELFF